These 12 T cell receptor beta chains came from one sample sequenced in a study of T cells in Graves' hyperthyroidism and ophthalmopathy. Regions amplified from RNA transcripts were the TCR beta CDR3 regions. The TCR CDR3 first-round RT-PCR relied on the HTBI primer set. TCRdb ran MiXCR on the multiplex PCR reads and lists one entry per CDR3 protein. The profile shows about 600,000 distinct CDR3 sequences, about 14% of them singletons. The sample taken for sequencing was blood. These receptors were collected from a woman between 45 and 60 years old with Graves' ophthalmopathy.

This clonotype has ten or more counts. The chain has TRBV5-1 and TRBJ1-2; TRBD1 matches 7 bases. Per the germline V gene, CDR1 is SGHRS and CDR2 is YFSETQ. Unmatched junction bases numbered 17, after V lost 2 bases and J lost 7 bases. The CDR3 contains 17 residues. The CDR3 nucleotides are TGCGCCAGCAGCTTCCTGTCGGGGACAGCTTACCTCGGTGGCTACACCTTC. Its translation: CASSFLSGTAYLGGYTF. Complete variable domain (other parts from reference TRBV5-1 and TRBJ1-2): KAGVTQTPRYLIKTRGQQVTLSCSPISGHRSVSWYQQTPGQGLQFLFEYFSETQRNKGNFPGRFSGRQFSNSRSEMNVSTLELGDSALYLCASSFLSGTAYLGGYTFGSGTRLTVV.

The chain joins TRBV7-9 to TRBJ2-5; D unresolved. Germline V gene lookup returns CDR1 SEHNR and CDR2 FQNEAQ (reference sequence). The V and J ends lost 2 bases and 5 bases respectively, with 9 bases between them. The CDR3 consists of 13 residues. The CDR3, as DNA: TGTGCCAGCAGCTTAATAGAACGGGAGACCCAGTACTTC. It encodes CASSLIERETQYF.

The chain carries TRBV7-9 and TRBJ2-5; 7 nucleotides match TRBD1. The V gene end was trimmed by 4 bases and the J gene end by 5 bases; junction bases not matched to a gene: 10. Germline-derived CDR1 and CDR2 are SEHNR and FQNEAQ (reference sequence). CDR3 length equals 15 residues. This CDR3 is CASSSGSTGVETQYF. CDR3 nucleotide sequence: TGTGCCAGCAGCTCAGGGAGTACAGGGGTCGAGACCCAGTACTTC.

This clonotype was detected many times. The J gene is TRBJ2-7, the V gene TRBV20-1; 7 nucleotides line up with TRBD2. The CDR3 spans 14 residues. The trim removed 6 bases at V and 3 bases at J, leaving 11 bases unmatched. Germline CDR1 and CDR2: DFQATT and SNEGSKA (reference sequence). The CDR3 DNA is TGCAGTGCGGCAGCTGAGGGCGGGAGCTACGAGCAGTACTTC. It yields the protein CSAAAEGGSYEQYF.

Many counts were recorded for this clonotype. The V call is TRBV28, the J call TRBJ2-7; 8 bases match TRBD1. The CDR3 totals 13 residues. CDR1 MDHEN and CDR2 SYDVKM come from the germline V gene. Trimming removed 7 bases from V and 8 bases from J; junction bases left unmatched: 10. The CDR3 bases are TGTGCCAGCACCACCGGGACAGGAAATAAGCAGTACTTC. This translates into CASTTGTGNKQYF.

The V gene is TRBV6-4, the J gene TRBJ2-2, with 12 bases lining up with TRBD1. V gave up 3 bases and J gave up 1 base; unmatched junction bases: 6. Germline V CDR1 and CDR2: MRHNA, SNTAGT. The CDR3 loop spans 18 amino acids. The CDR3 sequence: CASSEGTGGAKNTGELFF. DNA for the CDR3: TGTGCCAGCAGTGAAGGGACAGGGGGCGCAAAGAACACCGGGGAGCTGTTTTTT.

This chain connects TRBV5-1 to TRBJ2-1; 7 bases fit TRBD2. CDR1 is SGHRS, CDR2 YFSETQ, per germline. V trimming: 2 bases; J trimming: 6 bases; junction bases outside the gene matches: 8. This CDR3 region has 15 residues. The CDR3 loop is CASSFGGSRGNEQFF. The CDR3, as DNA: TGCGCCAGCAGCTTTGGCGGGAGCCGGGGCAATGAGCAGTTCTTC.

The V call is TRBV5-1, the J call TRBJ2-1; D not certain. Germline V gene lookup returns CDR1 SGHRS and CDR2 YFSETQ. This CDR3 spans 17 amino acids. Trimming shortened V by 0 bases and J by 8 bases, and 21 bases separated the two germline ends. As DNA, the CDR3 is TGCGCCAGCAGCTTGGGACTGATAGGCAGATCAGGCCATGAGCAGTTCTTC. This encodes CASSLGLIGRSGHEQFF.

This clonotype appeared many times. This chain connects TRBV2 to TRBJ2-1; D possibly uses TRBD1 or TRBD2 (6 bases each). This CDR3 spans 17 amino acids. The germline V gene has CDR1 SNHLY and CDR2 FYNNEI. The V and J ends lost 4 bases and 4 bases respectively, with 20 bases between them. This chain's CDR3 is CASSGGGGAGTYNEQFF. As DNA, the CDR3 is TGTGCCAGCAGTGGAGGAGGCGGGGCGGGGACATACAATGAGCAGTTCTTC.

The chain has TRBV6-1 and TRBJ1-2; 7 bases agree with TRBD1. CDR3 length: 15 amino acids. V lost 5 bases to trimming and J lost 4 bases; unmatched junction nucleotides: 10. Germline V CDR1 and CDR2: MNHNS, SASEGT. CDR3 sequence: CASSSTRDSLYGYTF. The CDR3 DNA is TGTGCCAGCAGTTCGACCCGGGACAGTCTCTATGGCTACACCTTC.

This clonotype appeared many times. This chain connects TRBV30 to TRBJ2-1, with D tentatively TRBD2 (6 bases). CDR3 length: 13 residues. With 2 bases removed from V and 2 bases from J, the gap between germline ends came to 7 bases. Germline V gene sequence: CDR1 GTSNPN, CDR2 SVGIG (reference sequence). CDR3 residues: CAWSTSTYNEQFF. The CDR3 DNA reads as TGTGCCTGGAGTACTAGCACCTACAATGAGCAGTTCTTC.

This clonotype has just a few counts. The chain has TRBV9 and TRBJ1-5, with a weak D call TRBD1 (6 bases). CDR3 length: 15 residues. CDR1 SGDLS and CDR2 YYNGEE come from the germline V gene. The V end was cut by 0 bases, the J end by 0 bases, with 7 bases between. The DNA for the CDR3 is TGTGCCAGCAGCGTAGACAGGGATAGCAATCAGCCCCAGCATTTT. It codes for CASSVDRDSNQPQHF.